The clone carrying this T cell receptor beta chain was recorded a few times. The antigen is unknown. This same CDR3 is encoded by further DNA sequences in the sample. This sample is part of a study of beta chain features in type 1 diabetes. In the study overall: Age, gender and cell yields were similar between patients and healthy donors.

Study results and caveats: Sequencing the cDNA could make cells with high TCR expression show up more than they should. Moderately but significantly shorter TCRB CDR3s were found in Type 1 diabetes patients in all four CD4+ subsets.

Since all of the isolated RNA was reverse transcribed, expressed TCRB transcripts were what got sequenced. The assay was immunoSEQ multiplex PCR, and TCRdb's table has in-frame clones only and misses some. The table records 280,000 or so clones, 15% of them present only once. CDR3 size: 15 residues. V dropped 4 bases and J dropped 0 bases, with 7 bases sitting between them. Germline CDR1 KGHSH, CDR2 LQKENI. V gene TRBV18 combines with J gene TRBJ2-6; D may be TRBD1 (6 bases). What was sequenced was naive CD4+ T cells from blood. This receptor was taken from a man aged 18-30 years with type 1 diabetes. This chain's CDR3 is CASSLQGSGANVLTF. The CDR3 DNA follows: TGTGCCAGCTCACTACAGGGCTCTGGGGCCAACGTCCTGACTTTC.